This T cell receptor beta chain was retrieved from a study of T-cell reconstitution after alpha-beta-depleted transplantation in children. Construction of the TCRbeta library involved unique molecular identifiers. One entry per CDR3 protein results from TCRdb running MiXCR on the PCR reads. The table shows approximately 640,000 distinct CDR3 sequences, with about 15% occurring only once. The sequence came from a human donor who donated a stem cell graft to a child with acute myeloid leukemia. Sample: PBMCs from the stem cell graft donor, taken from the stem cell graft.

CDR3 coding DNA: TGCAGCGTTGAAACTAGCGGGGGGTTGGATACGCAGTATTTT. It is translated as CSVETSGGLDTQYF. V and J are TRBV29-1 and TRBJ2-3, with 12 bases that match TRBD2. This CDR3 comprises 14 residues. From germline, CDR1 is SQVTM and CDR2 ANQGSEA. V gave up 2 bases and J gave up 6 bases; unmatched junction bases: 3.